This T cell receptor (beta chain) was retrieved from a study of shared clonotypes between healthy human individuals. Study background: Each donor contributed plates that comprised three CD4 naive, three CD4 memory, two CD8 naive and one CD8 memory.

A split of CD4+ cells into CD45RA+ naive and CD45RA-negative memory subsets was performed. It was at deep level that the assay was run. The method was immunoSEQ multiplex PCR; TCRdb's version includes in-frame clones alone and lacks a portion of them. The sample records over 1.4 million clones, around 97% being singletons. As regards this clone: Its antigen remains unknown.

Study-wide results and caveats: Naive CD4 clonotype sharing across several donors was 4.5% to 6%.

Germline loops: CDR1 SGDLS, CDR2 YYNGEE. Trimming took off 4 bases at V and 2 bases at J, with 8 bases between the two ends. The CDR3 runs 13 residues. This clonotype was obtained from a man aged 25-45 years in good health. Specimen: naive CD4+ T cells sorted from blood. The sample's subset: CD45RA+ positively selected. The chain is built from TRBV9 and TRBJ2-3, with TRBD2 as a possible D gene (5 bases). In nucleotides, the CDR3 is TGTGCCAGCAGCCCCGGGGACACAGATACGCAGTATTTT. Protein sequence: CASSPGDTDTQYF.